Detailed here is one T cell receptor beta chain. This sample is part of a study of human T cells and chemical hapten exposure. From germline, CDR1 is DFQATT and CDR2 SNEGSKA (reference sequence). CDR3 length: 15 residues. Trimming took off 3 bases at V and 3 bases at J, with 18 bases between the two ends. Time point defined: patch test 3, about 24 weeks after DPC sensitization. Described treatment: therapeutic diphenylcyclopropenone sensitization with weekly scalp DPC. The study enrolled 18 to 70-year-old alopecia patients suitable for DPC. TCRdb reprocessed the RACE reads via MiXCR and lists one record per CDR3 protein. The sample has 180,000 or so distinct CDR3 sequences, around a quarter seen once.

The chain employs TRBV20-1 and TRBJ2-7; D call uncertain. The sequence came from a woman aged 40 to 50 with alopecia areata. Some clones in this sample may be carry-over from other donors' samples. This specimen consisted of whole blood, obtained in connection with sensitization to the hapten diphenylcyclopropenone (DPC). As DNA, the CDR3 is TGCAGTGCTAGCAAACCCACCTCACAACGCTACGAGCAGTACTTC. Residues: CSASKPTSQRYEQYF.